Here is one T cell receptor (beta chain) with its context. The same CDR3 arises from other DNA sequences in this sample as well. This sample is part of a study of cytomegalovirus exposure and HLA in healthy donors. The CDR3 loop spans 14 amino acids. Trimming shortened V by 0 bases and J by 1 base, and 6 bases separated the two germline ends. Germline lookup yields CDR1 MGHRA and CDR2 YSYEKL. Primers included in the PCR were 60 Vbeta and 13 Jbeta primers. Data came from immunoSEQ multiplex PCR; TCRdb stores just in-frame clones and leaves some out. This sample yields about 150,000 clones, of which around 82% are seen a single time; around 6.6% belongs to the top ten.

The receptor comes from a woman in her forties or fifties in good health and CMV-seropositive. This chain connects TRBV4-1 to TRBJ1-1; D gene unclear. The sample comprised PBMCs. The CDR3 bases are TGCGCCAGCAGCCAAGAAGGAGGGAACACTGAAGCTTTCTTT. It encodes CASSQEGGNTEAFF.